This entry features one T cell receptor beta chain sequence. The specificity of this receptor is unknown. The input lacks base qualities; no much larger clone sits a single base away. The data stem from a study of OX40 agonist ivuxolimab in advanced cancers. A note on the overall study: Ivuxolimab was an agonistic, fully human IgG2 monoclonal antibody directed against OX40 (CD134), a costimulatory receptor. In the dose-escalation cohort, 70% to 85% of patients were male, and the mean age was about 55 years, with a range of roughly 20 to 85. Peripheral TCRbeta sequencing was intended to test whether TCR sequence diversity was altered and clonal T-cell expansion was caused by ivuxolimab. Intravenous ivuxolimab was administered to patients every 2 weeks at six dose levels: 0.01, 0.1, 0.3, 1.5, 3 and 10 mg/kg. The paper reports the monotherapy dose-escalation portion (N of about 50 patients) of the phase I ivuxolimab trial. Prior anti-PD-1, anti-PD-L1 or anti-CTLA-4 therapy was permitted, and checkpoint inhibitors had been received by more than 35% of dose-escalation patients. Of the roughly 52 patients in dose escalation, 19 had hepatocellular carcinoma, some 15 had melanoma, 9 had renal cell carcinoma and 9 had head and neck cancer. Partial responses were achieved by three dose-escalation patients, of whom one had hepatocellular carcinoma and two had cutaneous melanoma.

For sequencing of the TCRbeta CDR3 region, genomic DNA was extracted from the sorted cells. The immunoSEQ Assay was used for sequencing of TCRbeta CDR3 regions. Held by TCRdb, this immuneACCESS table contains in-frame sequences only and omits some clones. Under half of the omission traces to an unresolved V gene where checked; the cause of the rest is unknown. Here the sample has fewer than 100,000 clones; 86% occur a single time. The biggest ten clones account for around 2% of the sample. Beyond this particular receptor, the publication reports: In partial responders in the 0.1-3.0 mg/kg groups, normalized peripheral clonal expansion was found to be among the lowest, especially among CD8+ T cells. After ivuxolimab, CD8+ T cells had more expanded clones than CD4+ T cells on average. At doses of 0.1 to 3.0 mg/kg, clonal expansion of both CD4+ and CD8+ T cells in blood was seen between baseline and week 6. The antigen specificity of the clonally expanded peripheral T cells was not determined. Low levels of normalized T-cell clonal expansion were also seen in some patients who did not respond.

Patients with autoimmune disease history or receiving systemic immunosuppression were excluded from the trial. Peripheral blood for TCR sequencing was collected from all dose cohorts at baseline, on cycle 4 day 1, and on cycle 7 day 1. Samples came from an open-label, multicenter, first-in-human phase I dose-escalation trial of ivuxolimab. Adults with locally advanced or metastatic melanoma, renal cell carcinoma, hepatocellular carcinoma or head and neck squamous cell carcinoma were enrolled in the trial. Before TCR sequencing, CD4+ T cells and CD8+ T cells were sorted from peripheral blood as separate populations. The receptor's source is an adult with an advanced solid tumor such as melanoma, head and neck, liver or kidney cancer. The sequences come from CD4+ or CD8+ T cells sorted from blood, collected in a trial of the OX40 agonist ivuxolimab.

The CDR3 amino acid sequence is: CASTKTGGSSPLHF. The nucleotide sequence is given as TGTGCCAGCACCAAGACAGGGGGTAGTTCACCCCTCCACTTT. The chain uses TRBV7-2 and TRBJ1-6; 9 junctional bases match TRBD1. Unmatched junction bases come to 7, with V trimmed by 7 bases and J by 9 bases. The germline V gene specifies SGHTA as CDR1 and FQGNSA as CDR2. The CDR3 runs 14 residues from the cysteine to the phenylalanine. Left in the record is the CDR3 DNA by itself, 42 bases read in frame from the first base.